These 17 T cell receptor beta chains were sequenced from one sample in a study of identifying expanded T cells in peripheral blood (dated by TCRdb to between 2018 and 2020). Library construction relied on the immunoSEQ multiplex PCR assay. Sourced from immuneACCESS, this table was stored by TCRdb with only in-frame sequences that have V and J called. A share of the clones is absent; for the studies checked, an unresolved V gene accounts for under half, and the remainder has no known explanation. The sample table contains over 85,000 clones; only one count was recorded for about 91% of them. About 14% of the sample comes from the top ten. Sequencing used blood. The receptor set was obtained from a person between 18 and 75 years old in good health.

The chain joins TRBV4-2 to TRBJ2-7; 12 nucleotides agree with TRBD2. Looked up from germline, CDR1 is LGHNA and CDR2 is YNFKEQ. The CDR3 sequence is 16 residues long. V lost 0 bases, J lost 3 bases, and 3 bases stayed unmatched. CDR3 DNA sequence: TGTGCCAGCAGCCAAGATTCGACTAGCGGGAGCTACGAGCAGTACTTC. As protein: CASSQDSTSGSYEQYF.

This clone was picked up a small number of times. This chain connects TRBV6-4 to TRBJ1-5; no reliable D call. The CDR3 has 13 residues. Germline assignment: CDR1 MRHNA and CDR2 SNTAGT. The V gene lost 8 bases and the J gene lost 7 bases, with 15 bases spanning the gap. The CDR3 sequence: CASSWQVGQPQHF. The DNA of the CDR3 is TGTGCCAGCTCCTGGCAGGTAGGGCAGCCCCAGCATTTT.

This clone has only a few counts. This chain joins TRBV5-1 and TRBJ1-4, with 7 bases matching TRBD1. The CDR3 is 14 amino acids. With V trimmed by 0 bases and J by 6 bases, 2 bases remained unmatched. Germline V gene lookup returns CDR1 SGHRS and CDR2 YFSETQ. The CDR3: CASSLATGDEKLFF. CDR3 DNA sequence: TGCGCCAGCAGCTTGGCCACAGGGGATGAAAAACTGTTTTTT.

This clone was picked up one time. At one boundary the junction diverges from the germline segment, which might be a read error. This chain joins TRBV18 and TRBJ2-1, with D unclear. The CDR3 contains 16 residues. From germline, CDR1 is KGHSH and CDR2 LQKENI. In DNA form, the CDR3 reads TGTGCCAGCTCACCACCGGTCAACCCCTCCTATAATGAGCAGTTCTTC. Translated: CASSPPVNPSYNEQFF.

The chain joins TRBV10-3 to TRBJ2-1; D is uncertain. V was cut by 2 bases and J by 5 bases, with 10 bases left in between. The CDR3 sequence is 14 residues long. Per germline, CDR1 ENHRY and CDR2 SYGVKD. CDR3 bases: TGTGCCATCAGTGAGCTCGGCACGGACAATGAGCAGTTCTTC. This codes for CAISELGTDNEQFF.

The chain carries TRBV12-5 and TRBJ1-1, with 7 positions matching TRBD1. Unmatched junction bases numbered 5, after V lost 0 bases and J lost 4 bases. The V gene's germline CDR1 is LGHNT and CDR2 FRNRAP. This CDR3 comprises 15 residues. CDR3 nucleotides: TGTGCTAGTGGTTTGGTTCGACAGGGTATCACTGAAGCTTTCTTT. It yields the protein CASGLVRQGITEAFF.

The CDR3 DNA is TGTGCCAGCAGAACAGGGTTATCCGGGGCCAACGTCCTGACTTTC. It encodes CASRTGLSGANVLTF. The rearrangement joins TRBV2 to TRBJ2-6, with a weak D call TRBD1 (6 bases). V was cut by 6 bases and J by 4 bases, with 13 bases left in between. Germline CDR1 reads SNHLY; CDR2 reads FYNNEI. This CDR3 is 15 amino acids long.

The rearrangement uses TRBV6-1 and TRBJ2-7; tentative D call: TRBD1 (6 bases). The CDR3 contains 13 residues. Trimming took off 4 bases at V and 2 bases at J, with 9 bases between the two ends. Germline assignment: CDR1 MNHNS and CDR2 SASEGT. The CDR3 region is CASSGYRAYEQYF. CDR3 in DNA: TGTGCCAGCAGTGGTTACAGGGCCTACGAGCAGTACTTC.

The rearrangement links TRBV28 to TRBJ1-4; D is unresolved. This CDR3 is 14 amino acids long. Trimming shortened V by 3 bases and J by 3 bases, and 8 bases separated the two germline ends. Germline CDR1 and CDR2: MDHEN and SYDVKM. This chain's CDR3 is CASSLIEPNEKLFF. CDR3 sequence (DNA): TGTGCCAGCAGTTTGATAGAACCTAATGAAAAACTGTTTTTT.

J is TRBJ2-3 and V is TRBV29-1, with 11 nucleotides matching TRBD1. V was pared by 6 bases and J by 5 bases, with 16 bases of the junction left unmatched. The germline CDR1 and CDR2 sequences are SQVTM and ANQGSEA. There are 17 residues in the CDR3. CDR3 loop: CSVTTPPGTGGRDTQYF. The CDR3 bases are TGCAGCGTGACAACTCCCCCCGGGACAGGGGGAAGAGATACGCAGTATTTT.

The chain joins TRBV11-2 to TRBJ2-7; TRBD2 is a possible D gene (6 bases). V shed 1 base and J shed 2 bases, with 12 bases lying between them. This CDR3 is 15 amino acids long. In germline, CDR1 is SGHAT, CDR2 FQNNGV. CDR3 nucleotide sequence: TGTGCCAGCAGCTTAGGAAGCGGGCAGACCTACGAGCAGTACTTC. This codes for CASSLGSGQTYEQYF.

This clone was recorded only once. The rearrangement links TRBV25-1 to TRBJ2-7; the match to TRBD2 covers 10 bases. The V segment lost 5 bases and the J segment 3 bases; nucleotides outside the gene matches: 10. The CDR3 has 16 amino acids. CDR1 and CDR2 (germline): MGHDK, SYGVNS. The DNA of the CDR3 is TGTGCCAGCAGTTCCCAGCGACTAGCGGGCCGCTACGAGCAGTACTTC. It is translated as CASSSQRLAGRYEQYF.

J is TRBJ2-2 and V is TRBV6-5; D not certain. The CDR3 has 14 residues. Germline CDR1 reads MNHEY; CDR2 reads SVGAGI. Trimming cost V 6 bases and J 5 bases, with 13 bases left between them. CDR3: CASSPHSGTGELFF. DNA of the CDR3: TGTGCCAGCAGCCCACACAGTGGTACCGGGGAGCTGTTTTTT.

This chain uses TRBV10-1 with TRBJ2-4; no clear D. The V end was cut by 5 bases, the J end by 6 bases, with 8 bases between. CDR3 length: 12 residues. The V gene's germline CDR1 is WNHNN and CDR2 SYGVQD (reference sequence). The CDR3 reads CASSPGLNIQYF. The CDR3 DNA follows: TGCGCCAGCAGTCCGGGCCTAAACATTCAGTACTTC.

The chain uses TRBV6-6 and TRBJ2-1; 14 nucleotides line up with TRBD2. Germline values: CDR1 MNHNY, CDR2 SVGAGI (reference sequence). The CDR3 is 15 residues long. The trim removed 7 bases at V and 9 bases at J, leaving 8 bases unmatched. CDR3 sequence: CASTQGTSGSGEQFF. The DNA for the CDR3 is TGTGCCAGCACCCAAGGGACTAGCGGGAGCGGTGAGCAGTTCTTC.

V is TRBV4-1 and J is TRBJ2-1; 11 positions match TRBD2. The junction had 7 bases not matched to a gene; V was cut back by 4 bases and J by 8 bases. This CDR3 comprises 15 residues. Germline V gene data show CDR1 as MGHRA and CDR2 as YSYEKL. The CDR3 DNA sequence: TGCGCCAGCAGCCTTAGCGGGAGGGCCGAGTATGAGCAGTTCTTC. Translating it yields CASSLSGRAEYEQFF.

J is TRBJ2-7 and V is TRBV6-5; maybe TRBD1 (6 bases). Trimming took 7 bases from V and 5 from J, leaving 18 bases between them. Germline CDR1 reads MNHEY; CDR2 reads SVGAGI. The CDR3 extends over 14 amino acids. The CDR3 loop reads CASTYGTLGNEQYF. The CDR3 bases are TGTGCCAGCACCTACGGGACATTAGGAAACGAGCAGTACTTC.